The 31 T cell receptor beta chains below were found in one sample sequenced in a study of cytomegalovirus exposure and HLA in healthy donors. Some clones are missing from TCRdb's copy, which holds only in-frame ones; the method was immunoSEQ multiplex PCR. The table lists some 200,000 clones, more than 75% of them singletons. Sequencing was performed on PBMCs. These TCRs come from a young man in good health and CMV-seropositive.

This chain connects TRBV9 to TRBJ1-1, with unresolved D. CDR1 is SGDLS and CDR2 is YYNGEE in the germline V gene. The CDR3 is 14 amino acids. Trimming stripped 0 bases from V and 3 bases from J, with 9 bases between. CDR3 nucleotides: TGTGCCAGCAGCGTAGCTGGAGGGTACACTGAAGCTTTCTTT. Its translation: CASSVAGGYTEAFF.

This clone was counted a single time. The chain links TRBV7-2 to TRBJ2-4; D is possibly TRBD1 (6 bases). Germline V gives CDR1 SGHTA, CDR2 FQGNSA. Trimming pared 2 bases from V and 2 bases from J, leaving 10 bases between. The CDR3 runs to 15 residues. The CDR3 DNA follows: TGTGCCAGCAGCTTAAGTCAGGGGCCCAAAAACATTCAGTACTTC. This encodes CASSLSQGPKNIQYF.

The chain has TRBV30 and TRBJ2-2; a weak D match, TRBD1 (6 bases). The germline gives CDR1 GTSNPN, CDR2 SVGIG (reference sequence). Trimming took off 1 base at V and 0 bases at J, with 15 bases between the two ends. This CDR3 has 17 residues. The CDR3 loop is CAWSGGQPPANTGELFF. The CDR3 nucleotides are TGTGCCTGGAGTGGCGGACAGCCCCCCGCGAACACCGGGGAGCTGTTTTTT.

V gene TRBV29-1 combines with J gene TRBJ2-1; 9 bases fit TRBD1. Germline V gene lookup returns CDR1 SQVTM and CDR2 ANQGSEA. The length of the CDR3 is 17 residues. J gave up 8 bases and V 3 bases, and 17 bases lay outside the gene matches. The CDR3 protein is CSVELLETGGFGYEQFF. The DNA of the CDR3 is TGCAGCGTTGAGTTACTGGAGACAGGGGGATTTGGCTATGAGCAGTTCTTC.

This clone was observed a single time. The V gene is TRBV28, the J gene TRBJ1-1; TRBD1 matches at 7 bases. Germline V gene sequence: CDR1 MDHEN, CDR2 SYDVKM. V trimming: 2 bases; J trimming: 0 bases; junction bases outside the gene matches: 9. CDR3 length equals 17 residues. The CDR3 nucleotides are TGTGCCAGCAGTTTACTCCGGGACAGCTTCATGAACACTGAAGCTTTCTTT. It translates to CASSLLRDSFMNTEAFF.

The chain uses TRBV6-8 and TRBJ2-3; D is unclear. The CDR3 is made up of 13 amino acids. The V end was cut by 4 bases, the J end by 2 bases, with 7 bases between. Germline V gene sequence: CDR1 MNHGY, CDR2 SAAAGT. The CDR3 nucleotides are TGTGCCAGCAGTTCGTGGCCCACAGATACGCAGTATTTT. Its translation: CASSSWPTDTQYF.

The chain uses TRBV2 and TRBJ1-4; no clear D gene. From germline, CDR1 is SNHLY and CDR2 FYNNEI. The CDR3 is made up of 14 amino acids. V shed 8 bases and J shed 8 bases, with 18 bases lying between them. Here the CDR3 reads CASESGLRGEKLFF. The CDR3 DNA follows: TGTGCCAGCGAGAGCGGGCTCCGAGGGGAAAAACTGTTTTTT.

The rearrangement joins TRBV2 to TRBJ1-3; 10 positions match TRBD1. V dropped 6 bases and J dropped 4; count of bases not matched to a gene: 9. Germline CDR1 and CDR2: SNHLY and FYNNEI. The CDR3 has 16 amino acids. This CDR3 is CASRAGTGDFGNTIYF. Written as DNA, the CDR3 is TGTGCCAGCAGAGCCGGGACAGGGGACTTCGGAAACACCATATATTTT.

This chain uses TRBV5-4 with TRBJ2-2; D perhaps matches TRBD2 (6 bases). V was shortened by 1 base and J by 5 bases, with 21 bases between the two germline ends. Germline loops: CDR1 SGHNT, CDR2 YYREEE (reference sequence). The CDR3 has 18 amino acids. This CDR3 reads CASSLSRISGGGTGELFF. The CDR3 region has the DNA TGTGCCAGCAGCTTGTCCAGGATTTCCGGGGGTGGGACCGGGGAGCTGTTTTTT.

V is TRBV27 and J is TRBJ2-5; 12 nucleotides agree with TRBD2. Germline trimming cut 3 bases from V and 2 bases from J; bases unmatched to any gene: 1. The CDR3 consists of 15 residues. Germline CDR1 reads MNHEY; CDR2 reads SMNVEV (reference sequence). CDR3 coding DNA: TGTGCCAGCAGTTTTGGACTAGCGGGGCAAGAGACCCAGTACTTC. The encoded protein is CASSFGLAGQETQYF.

The V and J genes are TRBV11-3 and TRBJ1-6; a possible D gene is TRBD1 (5 bases). CDR3 length: 15 amino acids. Germline V lookup: CDR1 SGHNT, CDR2 YENEEA. V lost 7 bases to trimming and J lost 10 bases, with 20 bases between them. CDR3 protein: CASIPTGRAQSPLHF. CDR3 coding DNA: TGTGCCAGCATACCTACCGGCAGGGCCCAGTCACCCCTCCACTTT.

The chain links TRBV28 to TRBJ1-2; 8 nucleotides align to TRBD1. CDR3 size: 13 residues. V shed 5 bases and J 7 bases; nucleotides not matched to a gene: 6. Per germline, CDR1 MDHEN and CDR2 SYDVKM. The CDR3 is CASSPRQGFGYTF. CDR3 DNA sequence: TGTGCCAGCAGTCCCCGACAGGGGTTTGGCTACACCTTC.

This clone was picked up a small number of times. V is TRBV30 and J is TRBJ1-2; 9 bases line up with TRBD1. CDR1 and CDR2 (germline): GTSNPN, SVGIG (reference sequence). The CDR3 consists of 14 residues. The V gene end was trimmed by 3 bases and the J gene end by 2 bases; junction bases not matched to a gene: 4. Here the CDR3 DNA reads TGTGCCTGGAGGGACAGGGGCGGGAACTATGGCTACACCTTC. Its translation is CAWRDRGGNYGYTF.

CDR3 nucleotide sequence: TGTGCCAGCAGCTCAGGACAGGACTACGAGCAGTACTTC. This encodes CASSSGQDYEQYF. This chain links TRBV5-6 with TRBJ2-7; 7 nucleotides line up with TRBD1. The germline gives CDR1 SGHDT, CDR2 YYEEEE. The CDR3 totals 13 residues. Trimming took 3 bases from V and 3 from J; bases not matched to a gene: 3.

V is TRBV11-1 and J is TRBJ2-7, with D tentatively TRBD1 (6 bases). Germline CDR1 and CDR2: SGHAT and FQDESV (reference sequence). The CDR3 runs 14 residues. V was trimmed by 0 bases and J by 6 bases, leaving 12 bases between them. The CDR3 DNA reads as TGTGCCAGCAGCTTAGCTCTGGACAGCCCCGAGCAGTACTTC. Translated: CASSLALDSPEQYF.

V and J are TRBV13 and TRBJ1-6; maybe TRBD1 (6 bases). This CDR3 contains 16 residues. CDR1 and CDR2 (germline): PRHDT, FYEKMQ (reference sequence). Trimming shortened V by 4 bases and J by 9 bases, and 19 bases separated the two germline ends. This chain's CDR3 is CASSSGGGTSGSPLHF. The CDR3 region has the DNA TGTGCCAGCAGCTCTGGTGGGGGGACATCAGGTTCACCCCTCCACTTT. The entire variable domain, with the rest obtained from reference TRBV13 and TRBJ1-6, is as follows: AAGVIQSPRHLIKEKRETATLKCYPIPRHDTVYWYQQGPGQDPQFLISFYEKMQSDKGSIPDRFSAQQFSDYHSELNMSSLELGDSALYFCASSSGGGTSGSPLHFGNGTRLTVT.

The rearrangement links TRBV7-9 to TRBJ2-7; D may be TRBD2 (5 bases). V was pared by 2 bases and J by 0 bases, with 8 bases between. Germline CDR1 reads SEHNR; CDR2 reads FQNEAQ (reference sequence). The CDR3 length is 14 residues. The CDR3 sequence is CASSLPDYSYEQYF. CDR3 sequence (DNA): TGTGCCAGCAGCTTACCAGACTACTCCTACGAGCAGTACTTC.

The V call is TRBV7-3, the J call TRBJ2-1, with 7 bases lining up with TRBD2. The CDR3 is made up of 15 amino acids. Germline CDR1 and CDR2: SGHTA and FQGTGA. The V gene end was trimmed by 5 bases and the J gene end by 4 bases; junction bases not matched to a gene: 8. As DNA, the CDR3 is TGTGCCAGCAGCCCGCTCCCGGGGGGTTACAATGAGCAGTTCTTC. Its translation is CASSPLPGGYNEQFF.

This chain connects TRBV7-3 to TRBJ1-2; D might be TRBD1 (6 bases). With 0 bases removed from V and 8 bases from J, the gap between germline ends came to 10 bases. The length of the CDR3 is 13 residues. CDR1 is SGHTA and CDR2 is FQGTGA in the germline V gene. The DNA for the CDR3 is TGTGCCAGCAGCTTAACTGGGGGCGAGGGCTACACCTTC. Amino acid sequence: CASSLTGGEGYTF.

Details on this clone: At one end, the junction sequence differs from germline, possibly due to a read error. The chain uses TRBV4-1 and TRBJ2-7; D uncertain. The CDR3 has 14 amino acids. Germline-derived CDR1 and CDR2 are MGHRA and YSYEKL. CDR3 nucleotide sequence: TGCGCCAGCAGCCAAGAAAGAGTTGCCCGAGTCCAACTCTTC. As protein: CASSQERVARVQLF.

The CDR3 sequence is CASSIEPGPRGDTQYF. In nucleotides, the CDR3 is TGCGCCAGCAGCATAGAACCGGGTCCAAGGGGAGATACGCAGTATTTT. The chain uses TRBV5-1 and TRBJ2-3; D might be TRBD1 (5 bases). The CDR3 covers 16 residues. Trimming removed 4 bases from V and 5 bases from J, with 20 bases in between. The germline V gene has CDR1 SGHRS and CDR2 YFSETQ.

This sequence joins TRBV9 and TRBJ2-4; 8 bases are a match to TRBD2. V lost 0 bases to trimming and J lost 3 bases; unmatched junction nucleotides: 2. Germline V lookup: CDR1 SGDLS, CDR2 YYNGEE. This CDR3 spans 15 amino acids. CDR3 bases: TGTGCCAGCAGCGTAGACCTAGCGGGCAAAAACATTCAGTACTTC. Its protein product is CASSVDLAGKNIQYF.

CDR3 amino acids: CASSVRGRQDYGYTF. As DNA, the CDR3 is TGTGCCAGCAGCGTTCGAGGGAGGCAGGACTATGGCTACACCTTC. V gene TRBV9 combines with J gene TRBJ1-2; D remains unclear. The CDR3 loop spans 15 amino acids. The V end was cut by 2 bases, the J end by 3 bases, with 14 bases between. Germline V gene data show CDR1 as SGDLS and CDR2 as YYNGEE.

The J gene is TRBJ2-2, the V gene TRBV6-1; TRBD1 matches at 10 bases. The trim removed 6 bases at V and 3 bases at J, leaving 4 bases unmatched. The CDR3 spans 15 residues. Germline-derived CDR1 and CDR2 are MNHNS and SASEGT. Here the CDR3 reads CASSMDRGYTGELFF. For the CDR3, the DNA is TGTGCCAGCAGCATGGACAGGGGGTACACCGGGGAGCTGTTTTTT.

This clone has only a few counts. The V and J genes are TRBV27 and TRBJ1-2, with D unclear. Deletions cut 5 bases from V and 8 bases from J, with 15 bases between. This CDR3 is built from 13 residues. The V gene's germline CDR1 is MNHEY and CDR2 SMNVEV (reference sequence). The CDR3 sequence is CASSAPSGRGYTF. CDR3 sequence (DNA): TGTGCCAGCAGTGCCCCCTCGGGCCGCGGCTACACCTTC.

V and J are TRBV30 and TRBJ1-1; D not resolved. Germline assignment: CDR1 GTSNPN and CDR2 SVGIG (reference sequence). The CDR3 runs to 12 residues. V lost 5 bases and J lost 1, with 8 bases in between. DNA of the CDR3: TGTGCCTGGGTAGGCTGGAACACTGAAGCTTTCTTT. This sequence encodes CAWVGWNTEAFF.

V usage is TRBV29-1 and J usage is TRBJ2-7; D unclear. CDR1 and CDR2 (germline): SQVTM, ANQGSEA. The CDR3 has 13 amino acids. The V and J ends lost 4 bases and 2 bases respectively, with 12 bases between them. For the CDR3, the DNA is TGCAGCGTTGGGGGTGGGAACCCCTACGAGCAGTACTTC. This sequence encodes CSVGGGNPYEQYF.

This chain uses TRBV28 with TRBJ2-5; no firm D call. Germline CDR1 MDHEN, CDR2 SYDVKM. The CDR3 covers 14 residues. V was pared by 5 bases and J by 0 bases, with 10 bases between. The CDR3 nucleotides are TGTGCCAGCAGTCGGACCGGGTACCAAGAGACCCAGTACTTC. Encoded protein: CASSRTGYQETQYF.

This clone was observed a few times. The chain is built from TRBV29-1 and TRBJ1-2, with a tentative D call TRBD1 (5 bases). Looked up from germline, CDR1 is SQVTM and CDR2 is ANQGSEA. This CDR3 has 15 residues. V shed 6 bases and J shed 4 bases, with 21 bases lying between them. This CDR3 reads CSVKPPDSSLYGYTF. CDR3 bases: TGCAGCGTGAAGCCCCCCGACAGCTCCCTCTATGGCTACACCTTC.

V is TRBV30 and J is TRBJ1-2, with 7 positions matching TRBD1. J lost 1 base, V lost 1 base, and 6 bases had no gene match. The CDR3 consists of 15 residues. Looked up from germline, CDR1 is GTSNPN and CDR2 is SVGIG (reference sequence). As DNA, the CDR3 is TGTGCCTGGAGTGAGGGGGCAGATAATAACTATGGCTACACCTTC. This gives the protein CAWSEGADNNYGYTF.

The CDR3 DNA is TGTGCCGGGTTGAGGAGGGGAAGAGGGCTTCACGAGCAGTACTTC. Encoded protein: CAGLRRGRGLHEQYF. The chain recombines TRBV5-8 with TRBJ2-7, with D possibly being TRBD2 (6 bases). The germline V gene has CDR1 SGHTS and CDR2 YDEGEE. This CDR3 is 15 amino acids long. V was shortened by 10 bases and J by 5 bases, with 25 bases between the two germline ends.